Below, 31 T cell receptor beta chains from the same sample are listed, as sequenced in a study of regulatory T cells. These receptors have no known antigen. Findings and limits, study-wide: In CD3G-deficient patients, conventional CD4+ T cells were enriched for hydrophobic CDR3 residues at positions 6 and 7.

Primers: 52 TRBV forward and 13 TRBJ reverse. Clones were sequenced by immunoSEQ multiplex PCR, and TCRdb holds only the in-frame ones, with some missing. The sample has around 16,000 clones; around 83% are singletons. Specimen: conventional CD4+ T cells sorted from blood. These receptors originate from a person aged 25 to 40 with CD3G deficiency.

The CDR3 sequence: CASRISGASTDTQYF. CDR3 sequence (DNA): TGCGCCAGCCGCATCAGCGGAGCTAGCACAGATACGCAGTATTTT. The chain couples TRBV5-1 to TRBJ2-3; D perhaps matches TRBD2 (5 bases). The V gene lost 7 bases and the J gene lost 0 bases, with 15 bases spanning the gap. This CDR3 is 15 amino acids long. CDR1 and CDR2 (germline): SGHRS, YFSETQ.

Comment on this clone: Other DNA sequences in this specimen translate into the identical CDR3. The V and J genes are TRBV5-1 and TRBJ2-5, with D possibly matching TRBD2 (6 bases). The CDR3 is 14 residues long. Germline CDR1 SGHRS, CDR2 YFSETQ. The V end lost 0 bases, the J end lost 2 bases, and 8 bases lay between the germline ends. The CDR3: CASSLGTTQETQYF. In DNA, the CDR3 is TGCGCCAGCAGCTTGGGGACTACACAAGAGACCCAGTACTTC. The complete variable domain, with remaining parts taken from reference TRBV5-1 and TRBJ2-5, reads KAGVTQTPRYLIKTRGQQVTLSCSPISGHRSVSWYQQTPGQGLQFLFEYFSETQRNKGNFPGRFSGRQFSNSRSEMNVSTLELGDSALYLCASSLGTTQETQYFGPGTRLLVL.

This clone was detected only once. This chain connects TRBV5-1 to TRBJ2-2; no clear D. V lost 1 base to trimming and J lost 0 bases, with 7 bases between them. Germline CDR1 SGHRS, CDR2 YFSETQ. This CDR3 is built from 15 residues. CDR3 coding DNA: TGCGCCAGCAGCTTGACAGTATCGAACACCGGGGAGCTGTTTTTT. Encoded protein: CASSLTVSNTGELFF.

The chain joins TRBV7-9 to TRBJ2-1; TRBD2 might be the D (5 bases). The germline CDR1 and CDR2 sequences are SEHNR and FQNEAQ (reference sequence). The germline V and J ends were trimmed by 5 bases and 0 bases, with 8 bases remaining between them. The CDR3 length is 14 residues. CDR3 nucleotide sequence: TGTGCCAGCAGCCCGGGGATCTCCTACAATGAGCAGTTCTTC. This gives the protein CASSPGISYNEQFF.

The chain links TRBV28 to TRBJ2-7; 7 bases match TRBD2. Germline trimming cut 8 bases from V and 7 bases from J; bases unmatched to any gene: 11. Germline assignment: CDR1 MDHEN and CDR2 SYDVKM. This CDR3 contains 13 residues. The CDR3 DNA is TGTGCCAGCCAACGGGGGGTAGGGCGGGAGCAGTACTTC. Amino acid sequence: CASQRGVGREQYF.

V usage is TRBV12-5 and J usage is TRBJ2-7, with unresolved D. Trimming shortened V by 6 bases and J by 6 bases, and 12 bases separated the two germline ends. The CDR3 covers 12 residues. Germline CDR1 is LGHNT and CDR2 is FRNRAP. The CDR3 DNA reads TGTGCTAGTGGGCGCGAAGGCGGCGAGCAGTACTTC. As protein: CASGREGGEQYF. The full variable domain, with the rest looked up from reference TRBV12-5 and TRBJ2-7, is DARVTQTPRHKVTEMGQEVTMRCQPILGHNTVFWYRQTMMQGLELLAYFRNRAPLDDSGMPKDRFSAEMPDATLATLKIQPSEPRDSAVYFCASGREGGEQYFGPGTRLTVT.

The chain recombines TRBV28 with TRBJ1-2, with a tentative D call TRBD1 (6 bases). The CDR3 extends over 13 amino acids. Germline V gives CDR1 MDHEN, CDR2 SYDVKM. V was trimmed by 5 bases and J by 3 bases, leaving 10 bases between them. CDR3 in DNA: TGTGCCAGCAGTCGGACAGTTTACTATGGCTACACCTTC. This translates into CASSRTVYYGYTF.

The V call is TRBV28, the J call TRBJ1-4; weak D call: TRBD1 (6 bases). The V end was cut by 6 bases, the J end by 7 bases, with 15 bases between. CDR1 and CDR2 (germline): MDHEN, SYDVKM. The CDR3 is 14 residues long. The CDR3 here is CASRSGGPGEKLFF. The CDR3 region has the DNA TGTGCCAGCAGGAGCGGGGGGCCGGGTGAAAAACTGTTTTTT.

Concerning this clone: A read error may produce the germline difference seen at one junction end. The chain links TRBV7-8 to TRBJ2-5, with D uncertain. The CDR3 has 13 amino acids. Germline loops: CDR1 SGHVS, CDR2 FQNEAQ. The CDR3 region is CAGSLKPGETQYF. The CDR3 DNA is TGTGCCGGCAGCTTAAAGCCCGGGGAGACCCAGTACTTC.

In its sample, this clone was seen once. J is TRBJ2-5 and V is TRBV5-1; D is undetermined. The DNA end favors TRBJ2-7, so the J call may be wrong. The CDR3 is 13 residues long. Germline assignment: CDR1 SGHRS and CDR2 YFSETQ. CDR3 sequence reads: CASSFGVGNEQYF. DNA of the CDR3: TGCGCCAGCAGCTTCGGCGTAGGAAACGAGCAGTACTTC.

The V gene is TRBV28, the J gene TRBJ1-2; TRBD1 matches at 9 bases. The CDR3 sequence is 15 residues long. J was trimmed by 8 bases and V by 4 bases; bases with no gene match: 11. Germline lookup yields CDR1 MDHEN and CDR2 SYDVKM. The CDR3 is CASSSFQGQGWGYTF. CDR3 bases: TGTGCCAGCAGTTCGTTTCAGGGACAGGGCTGGGGCTACACCTTC.

The rearrangement joins TRBV7-8 to TRBJ2-1, with TRBD1 matching 8 bases. The CDR3 runs 15 residues. CDR1 is SGHVS, CDR2 FQNEAQ, per germline. V was clipped by 5 bases and J by 9 bases; unmatched bases: 12. The CDR3 reads CASSPQGQGYGEQFF. The CDR3, as DNA: TGTGCCAGCAGCCCACAAGGACAGGGTTATGGTGAGCAGTTCTTC. Combining the CDR3 with reference TRBV7-8 and TRBJ2-1 gives the whole variable domain GAGVSQSPRYKVAKRGQDVALRCDPISGHVSLFWYQQALGQGPEFLTYFQNEAQLDKSGLPSDRFFAERPEGSVSTLKIQRTQQEDSAVYLCASSPQGQGYGEQFFGPGTRLTVL.

The V call is TRBV28, the J call TRBJ2-2, with a weak D call TRBD2 (5 bases). Deletions cut 2 bases from V and 4 bases from J, with 14 bases between. This CDR3 is built from 16 residues. CDR1 MDHEN and CDR2 SYDVKM come from the germline V gene. In nucleotides, the CDR3 is TGTGCCAGCAGTTTAACTCGTCCGGGAAGCACCGGGGAGCTGTTTTTT. Translated, it gives CASSLTRPGSTGELFF.

Turning to this clone: The sample contains more than one DNA sequence encoding this CDR3. The CDR3 DNA sequence: TGCGCCAGCAGCCTGGAGATTGGGTTTTACAATGAGCAGTTCTTC. It encodes CASSLEIGFYNEQFF. J is TRBJ2-1 and V is TRBV5-1; D uncertain. V was clipped by 4 bases and J by 4 bases, with 15 bases between them. CDR3 length equals 15 residues. Germline V gene data show CDR1 as SGHRS and CDR2 as YFSETQ.

The chain recombines TRBV7-2 with TRBJ1-1; the D gene is possibly TRBD1 (6 bases). CDR1 SGHTA and CDR2 FQGNSA come from the germline V gene. The V end was cut by 5 bases, the J end by 1 base, with 14 bases between. This CDR3 comprises 15 residues. CDR3 sequence: CASSHKGGTNTEAFF. The CDR3 DNA is TGTGCCAGCAGCCATAAGGGGGGGACGAACACTGAAGCTTTCTTT. Variable domain in full (rest from reference TRBV7-2 and TRBJ1-1): GAGVSQSPSNKVTEKGKDVELRCDPISGHTALYWYRQSLGQGLEFLIYFQGNSAPDKSGLPSDRFSAERTGGSVSTLTIQRTQQEDSAVYLCASSHKGGTNTEAFFGQGTRLTVV.

The J gene is TRBJ1-4, the V gene TRBV5-1; D uncertain. Germline CDR1 SGHRS, CDR2 YFSETQ. The length of the CDR3 is 14 residues. Trimming took off 4 bases at V and 4 bases at J, with 11 bases between the two ends. The CDR3, as DNA: TGCGCCAGCAGCCGCGGGCAATTTAATGAAAAACTGTTTTTT. Protein product: CASSRGQFNEKLFF.

The V call is TRBV5-1, the J call TRBJ2-3; TRBD1 or TRBD2 may be the D gene (7 bases each). The V gene's germline CDR1 is SGHRS and CDR2 YFSETQ. V gave up 3 bases and J gave up 3 bases, with 17 bases separating them. The CDR3 spans 16 residues. The DNA for the CDR3 is TGCGCCAGCAGCTCAACTCGACAGGGAGGGACAGATACGCAGTATTTT. Amino acid sequence: CASSSTRQGGTDTQYF.

The chain links TRBV7-9 to TRBJ2-4; D unresolved. Germline-derived CDR1 and CDR2 are SEHNR and FQNEAQ (reference sequence). V shed 3 bases and J shed 4 bases, with 1 base lying between them. This CDR3 has 11 residues. The CDR3 loop reads CASSLKNIQYF. CDR3 bases: TGTGCCAGCAGCTTGAAAAACATTCAGTACTTC.

There are a few counts of this clone. V gene TRBV7-9 combines with J gene TRBJ2-3; possible D gene TRBD1, 5 bases. Per germline, CDR1 SEHNR and CDR2 FQNEAQ (reference sequence). Trimming pared 3 bases from V and 5 bases from J, leaving 12 bases between. This CDR3 is 14 amino acids long. This chain's CDR3 is CASSLDKGKDTQYF. Written as DNA, the CDR3 is TGTGCCAGCAGCTTGGATAAGGGGAAAGATACGCAGTATTTT.

The chain carries TRBV6-6 and TRBJ2-7; D not resolved. CDR1 and CDR2 (germline): MNHNY, SVGAGI (reference sequence). V lost 5 bases and J 7 bases, leaving 18 bases between the germline ends. The CDR3 spans 14 residues. The chain's CDR3 is CASSAQHWSGEQYF. The CDR3 region has the DNA TGTGCCAGCAGTGCCCAACATTGGAGTGGTGAGCAGTACTTC.

The rearrangement links TRBV5-1 to TRBJ2-6, with 7 nucleotides matching TRBD1. The CDR3 has 17 amino acids. V lost 2 bases and J lost 0; bases outside the gene matches: 5. Germline V gene data show CDR1 as SGHRS and CDR2 as YFSETQ. CDR3 DNA sequence: TGCGCCAGCAGCTTTGGGGGACAGAGCTCTGGGGCCAACGTCCTGACTTTC. Its protein is CASSFGGQSSGANVLTF.

The J gene is TRBJ1-2, the V gene TRBV6-1, with 9 bases fitting TRBD1. The trim removed 6 bases at V and 9 bases at J, leaving 14 bases unmatched. The CDR3 is 15 residues long. Germline CDR1 is MNHNS and CDR2 is SASEGT. DNA for the CDR3: TGTGCCAGCAGAGAGTATGACAGGGGGATTTTGAGCTACACCTTC. Protein sequence: CASREYDRGILSYTF.

The CDR3 nucleotides are TGTGCCAGCAGCGCCCAAATTTCCAATGAGCAGTTCTTC. Residues: CASSAQISNEQFF. This sequence joins TRBV7-9 and TRBJ2-1; D is unresolved. CDR1 is SEHNR and CDR2 is FQNEAQ in the germline V gene (reference sequence). The V end lost 5 bases, the J end lost 6 bases, and 11 bases lay between the germline ends. This CDR3 has 13 amino acids.

The genes are TRBV6-6 and TRBJ1-1; TRBD1 matches at 7 bases. Germline CDR1 is MNHNY and CDR2 is SVGAGI (reference sequence). Losses at the gene ends were 0 bases for V and 5 bases for J; bases not matched to a gene: 9. This CDR3 is 16 amino acids long. CDR3 region: CASSYSEGARRTEAFF. The CDR3 DNA reads as TGTGCCAGCAGTTACTCGGAGGGGGCGCGGAGGACTGAAGCTTTCTTT.

V is TRBV5-1 and J is TRBJ1-1, with a weak D call TRBD1 (5 bases). This CDR3 is built from 13 residues. The germline CDR1 and CDR2 sequences are SGHRS and YFSETQ. Trimming pared 4 bases from V and 5 bases from J, leaving 12 bases between. As DNA, the CDR3 is TGCGCCAGCAGCATAGACGGGGGGACTGAAGCTTTCTTT. Its translation: CASSIDGGTEAFF.

This clone was counted only a few times. The chain uses TRBV5-1 and TRBJ2-2; no clear D gene. This CDR3 is built from 14 residues. Germline-derived CDR1 and CDR2 are SGHRS and YFSETQ. Trimming took 0 bases from V and 3 from J, leaving 6 bases between them. For the CDR3, the DNA is TGCGCCAGCAGCTTGGAAGGTTACACCGGGGAGCTGTTTTTT. It is translated as CASSLEGYTGELFF.

The chain has TRBV10-3 and TRBJ2-2; D is perhaps TRBD2 (5 bases). Trimming left V 5 bases short and J 7 bases short, with 8 bases between. The CDR3 contains 12 residues. CDR1 and CDR2 (germline): ENHRY, SYGVKD. The CDR3 spells CAISREGGELFF. DNA of the CDR3: TGTGCCATCAGTCGGGAAGGCGGGGAGCTGTTTTTT.

In its sample, this clone was seen a few times. This sequence joins TRBV20-1 and TRBJ1-1; perhaps TRBD1 as D (5 bases). CDR3 length equals 11 residues. Trimming took off 5 bases at V and 5 bases at J, with 9 bases between the two ends. Germline assignment: CDR1 DFQATT and CDR2 SNEGSKA (reference sequence). The CDR3 protein is CSAPGGTEAFF. CDR3 coding DNA: TGCAGTGCTCCCGGGGGGACTGAAGCTTTCTTT.

The chain links TRBV6-5 to TRBJ2-2, with D maybe TRBD1 (5 bases). CDR1 is MNHEY, CDR2 SVGAGI, per germline. V lost 0 bases to trimming and J lost 7 bases, with 9 bases between them. This CDR3 has 14 amino acids. The CDR3 sequence: CASSYSRVGGELFF. For the CDR3, the DNA is TGTGCCAGCAGTTACTCCAGGGTTGGCGGGGAGCTGTTTTTT.

The chain has TRBV6-1 and TRBJ1-2; possible D gene TRBD1, 5 bases. V was pared by 2 bases and J by 8 bases, with 18 bases between. The CDR3 contains 15 residues. Germline-derived CDR1 and CDR2 are MNHNS and SASEGT. The CDR3, as DNA: TGTGCCAGCAGTGAACGGGGCATTCCCCGGTCCGGCTACACCTTC. This gives the protein CASSERGIPRSGYTF.

The chain's CDR3 is CSAPDHYGYTF. The CDR3 nucleotides are TGCAGTGCCCCGGACCACTATGGCTACACCTTC. J is TRBJ1-2 and V is TRBV20-1; D gene ambiguous. Germline CDR1 is DFQATT and CDR2 is SNEGSKA (reference sequence). The CDR3 runs 11 residues. V gave up 6 bases and J gave up 3 bases, with 8 bases separating them.